The clone carrying this T cell receptor (beta chain) was observed a handful of times. The antigen is not known. Primers: 60 Vbeta forward and 13 Jbeta reverse. Assay used: immunoSEQ multiplex PCR; TCRdb lists only in-frame clones, some missing. The sample includes 150,000 to 200,000 clones, approximately 65% of them seen just once. The data originate from a study of cytomegalovirus exposure and HLA in healthy donors. The study's findings and limits: Listed as cytomegalovirus-associated were more than 150 TCR beta chains.

V was clipped by 7 bases and J by 8 bases, with 20 bases between them. Per the germline V gene, CDR1 is LNHDA and CDR2 is SQIVND (reference sequence). This CDR3 has 14 amino acids. The clonotype originates from a man aged 40-49 years in good health and CMV-seronegative. The J gene is TRBJ1-2, the V gene TRBV19; D possibly corresponds to TRBD1 (6 bases). The sequenced sample consisted of PBMCs. The CDR3 DNA follows: TGTGCCAGTACCCCCGGGACACCCTCTAGAGGCTACACCTTC. Translating gives CASTPGTPSRGYTF.